Following are 12 T cell receptor beta chains from one sample sequenced in a study of blood T cell repertoires in COVID-19. The assay was immunoSEQ multiplex PCR, and TCRdb's table has in-frame clones only and misses some. The data contain around 400,000 clones, more than 70% of them seen just once; the ten biggest clones take up approximately 1.5%. The sequenced sample consisted of PBMCs or T cells enriched from blood (not recorded which). These receptors were collected from a woman between 18 and 29 years old who had been exposed to COVID-19.

The rearrangement links TRBV9 to TRBJ2-3; no reliable D call. V lost 0 bases to trimming and J lost 4 bases, with 9 bases between them. CDR1 and CDR2 from the germline V gene are SGDLS and YYNGEE. CDR3 size: 14 residues. Here the CDR3 reads CASSVDPSSDTQYF. The CDR3 nucleotides read TGTGCCAGCAGCGTAGACCCTAGTTCAGATACGCAGTATTTT.

The V gene is TRBV12-3 or TRBV12-4, the J gene TRBJ2-7; perhaps TRBD2 as D (5 bases). Trimming removed 6 bases from V and 7 bases from J, with 10 bases in between. The CDR3 has 11 amino acids. CDR3 DNA: TGTGCCAGCAGATTGACGGGGGAGCAGTACTTC. It translates to CASRLTGEQYF.

This rearrangement joins TRBV12-3 or TRBV12-4 to TRBJ1-1; 9 nucleotides agree with TRBD1. V gave up 5 bases and J gave up 6 bases; unmatched junction bases: 4. CDR3 length: 13 amino acids. The CDR3 coding sequence is TGTGCCAGCAGTAGACAGGGGGTCGCTGAAGCTTTCTTT. Translated, it gives CASSRQGVAEAFF.

On this clone itself: The sample holds other DNA sequences that translate to the same CDR3. This chain connects TRBV2 to TRBJ2-7; 7 positions match TRBD1. Trimming at V came to 3 bases and at J to 3 bases, leaving 5 bases not matched to a gene. Germline V gives CDR1 SNHLY, CDR2 FYNNEI. The CDR3 spans 14 residues. CDR3 amino acids: CASSERQGIYEQYF. In nucleotides, the CDR3 is TGTGCCAGCAGTGAGCGACAGGGTATCTACGAGCAGTACTTC.

The chain recombines TRBV19 with TRBJ2-5, with 7 bases aligning to TRBD2. This CDR3 spans 14 amino acids. The ends lost 6 bases at V and 5 bases at J; junction bases unmatched: 9. CDR1 and CDR2 from the germline V gene are LNHDA and SQIVND (reference sequence). The CDR3 DNA sequence: TGTGCCAGTAGCCCCGGACGGGAGGTGGAGACCCAGTACTTC. Protein: CASSPGREVETQYF.

The table lists this clone with a count of one. The V and J genes are TRBV5-6 and TRBJ2-7; D is unclear. The V gene lost 4 bases and the J gene lost 4 bases, with 12 bases spanning the gap. Germline V gene sequence: CDR1 SGHDT, CDR2 YYEEEE. This CDR3 is built from 13 residues. The CDR3 protein is CASSPSVIYEQYF. The CDR3 DNA sequence: TGTGCCAGCAGCCCGTCAGTTATTTACGAGCAGTACTTC.

J is TRBJ1-5 and V is TRBV10-2, with 8 bases aligning to TRBD1. This CDR3 spans 13 amino acids. Germline lookup yields CDR1 WSHSY and CDR2 SAAADI. V was pared by 6 bases and J by 6 bases, with 4 bases of the junction left unmatched. The DNA for the CDR3 is TGCGCCAGCAGCGGGACAGGAACTCAGCCCCAGCATTTT. Protein sequence: CASSGTGTQPQHF.

The CDR3 reads CASSLGGDITDTQYF. The CDR3 nucleotides are TGCGCCAGCAGCTTGGGCGGGGATATCACAGATACGCAGTATTTT. This chain connects TRBV5-1 to TRBJ2-3, with D possibly matching TRBD2 (6 bases). The V gene's germline CDR1 is SGHRS and CDR2 YFSETQ. The CDR3 consists of 15 residues. Trimming removed 0 bases at V and 2 bases at J, with 10 bases between.

This clone has more than one count but fewer than ten. This chain's CDR3 is CASSQLGQAQSYEQYF. CDR3 DNA sequence: TGTGCCAGCAGCCAGTTGGGACAGGCCCAATCCTACGAGCAGTACTTC. The genes are TRBV3-1 (or the pseudogene TRBV3-2) and TRBJ2-7; 8 bases match TRBD1. There are 16 residues in the CDR3. The junction had 8 bases not matched to a gene; V was cut back by 3 bases and J by 1 base. In germline, CDR1 is LGHDT, CDR2 YNNKEL (reference sequence).

This clone was recorded once. The J gene is TRBJ1-5, the V gene TRBV28; a possible D gene is TRBD1 (5 bases). The V and J ends lost 5 bases and 1 base respectively, with 18 bases between them. Germline V CDR1 and CDR2: MDHEN, SYDVKM. The CDR3 totals 17 residues. The CDR3 nucleotides read TGTGCCAGCAGTCCGAGCCCAGCGCGGGGGAGCAATCAGCCCCAGCATTTT. This translates into CASSPSPARGSNQPQHF.

The J gene is TRBJ2-1, the V gene TRBV12-3 or TRBV12-4; D remains unclear. Trimming took off 3 bases at V and 4 bases at J, with 4 bases between the two ends. The CDR3 has 12 residues. In nucleotides, the CDR3 is TGTGCCAGCAGTTTCCGGTACAATGAGCAGTTCTTC. The encoded protein is CASSFRYNEQFF.

The genes are TRBV28 and TRBJ2-6; 7 bases are a match to TRBD1. J was trimmed by 2 bases and V by 7 bases; bases with no gene match: 8. This CDR3 contains 16 residues. Germline CDR1 is MDHEN and CDR2 is SYDVKM. This CDR3 is CASNPSTGAGANVLTF. The CDR3, as DNA: TGTGCCAGCAATCCCTCCACAGGGGCTGGGGCCAACGTCCTGACTTTC.